The 29 T cell receptor beta chains reported below all come from one sample, sequenced in a study of T cells in Graves' hyperthyroidism and ophthalmopathy. It was RNA transcripts that yielded the amplified TCR beta CDR3 regions. HTBI primers drove first-round RT-PCR of the TCR CDR3. TCRdb reanalysed the multiplex PCR reads using MiXCR and keeps one entry per CDR3 protein. The data contain some 460,000 distinct CDR3 sequences, more than 15% of them singletons. The sequenced sample consisted of blood. The receptors originated from a woman aged 18-29 years with Graves' hyperthyroidism.

This clonotype came up many times. The chain carries TRBV20-1 and TRBJ1-1, with D possibly matching TRBD1 (5 bases). Germline assignment: CDR1 DFQATT and CDR2 SNEGSKA (reference sequence). V was clipped by 0 bases and J by 0 bases, with 8 bases between them. The CDR3 extends over 14 amino acids. CDR3 nucleotide sequence: TGCAGTGCTAGAGATTCGGGGGTGAACACTGAAGCTTTCTTT. This translates into CSARDSGVNTEAFF.

This clonotype showed up just a few times. This chain uses TRBV28 with TRBJ2-5, with 10 positions matching TRBD2. In germline, CDR1 is MDHEN, CDR2 SYDVKM. V was pared by 7 bases and J by 5 bases, with 13 bases of the junction left unmatched. The CDR3 is 16 amino acids. The CDR3 is CASTPGSLAGAETQYF. For the CDR3, the DNA is TGTGCCAGCACCCCCGGAAGCCTAGCGGGAGCGGAGACCCAGTACTTC.

As to this clonotype: One base away lies a much larger clone, so this may be a sequencing read error. The rearrangement links TRBV18 to TRBJ2-3, with TRBD2 matching 12 bases. The germline gives CDR1 KGHSH, CDR2 LQKENI. Trimming took 5 bases from V and 4 from J; bases not matched to a gene: 7. This CDR3 region has 16 residues. CDR3 residues: CASSATSGGVPDTQYF. The CDR3 nucleotides are TGTGCCAGCTCAGCGACTAGCGGGGGAGTTCCAGATACGCAGTATTTT.

This clonotype was counted at least ten times. CDR3 in amino acids: CASSDLPGGRSPGANVLTF. As DNA, the CDR3 is TGTGCCAGCAGTGATTTACCGGGGGGTCGTTCACCTGGGGCCAACGTCCTGACTTTC. The chain is built from TRBV6-1 and TRBJ2-6; TRBD2 matches at 7 bases. V gave up 3 bases and J gave up 2 bases; unmatched junction bases: 13. The CDR3 consists of 19 residues. Per the germline V gene, CDR1 is MNHNS and CDR2 is SASEGT.

This chain links TRBV4-1 with TRBJ2-2, with a possible D match to TRBD2 (6 bases). Germline CDR1 MGHRA, CDR2 YSYEKL. CDR3 length: 15 amino acids. The V end was cut by 4 bases, the J end by 4 bases, with 13 bases between. For the CDR3, the DNA is TGCGCCAGCAGCCGCGGGGAGAGAAGCACCGGGGAGCTGTTTTTT. Its protein product is CASSRGERSTGELFF.

This clonotype occurred a few times. The rearrangement joins TRBV5-1 to TRBJ2-3, with TRBD1 as a possible D gene (5 bases). The CDR3 contains 16 residues. The V gene lost 0 bases and the J gene lost 1 base, with 12 bases spanning the gap. Looked up from germline, CDR1 is SGHRS and CDR2 is YFSETQ. CDR3 protein: CASSLEGEGGTDTQYF. CDR3 bases: TGCGCCAGCAGCTTGGAAGGGGAAGGGGGCACAGATACGCAGTATTTT. Variable domain in full (rest from reference TRBV5-1 and TRBJ2-3): KAGVTQTPRYLIKTRGQQVTLSCSPISGHRSVSWYQQTPGQGLQFLFEYFSETQRNKGNFPGRFSGRQFSNSRSEMNVSTLELGDSALYLCASSLEGEGGTDTQYFGPGTRLTVL.

The V and J genes are TRBV9 and TRBJ2-1, with 8 bases fitting TRBD1. CDR3 size: 16 residues. Per germline, CDR1 SGDLS and CDR2 YYNGEE. Trimming took 3 bases from V and 0 from J; bases not matched to a gene: 5. The CDR3 DNA follows: TGTGCCAGCAGCGCCACTGGGACAGGCTCCTACAATGAGCAGTTCTTC. Protein sequence: CASSATGTGSYNEQFF.

This clonotype was seen many times. For the CDR3, the DNA is TGTGCCAGCAGCCAAGGTTTGGGACAGCGCACAGATACGCAGTATTTT. The encoded protein is CASSQGLGQRTDTQYF. This chain links TRBV13 with TRBJ2-3, with 7 bases fitting TRBD1. CDR1 and CDR2 from the germline V gene are PRHDT and FYEKMQ (reference sequence). The CDR3 consists of 16 residues. V shed 5 bases, J shed 1 base, and the junction held 9 bases outside the gene matches.

This clonotype appeared many times. The chain recombines TRBV5-6 with TRBJ1-6; D ambiguous. Trimming removed 4 bases at V and 9 bases at J, with 17 bases between. Germline CDR1 and CDR2: SGHDT and YYEEEE. The CDR3 consists of 15 residues. The CDR3 sequence: CASSIGPWIISPLHF. The CDR3 DNA is TGTGCCAGCAGCATAGGCCCCTGGATAATTTCACCCCTCCACTTT.

The gene calls are TRBV19 and TRBJ1-2; D gene ambiguous. CDR1 is LNHDA, CDR2 SQIVND, per germline (reference sequence). There are 16 residues in the CDR3. V was pared by 8 bases and J by 3 bases, with 22 bases between. The CDR3 region has the DNA TGTGCCAGTTGCGCAACCCTTCGGGCGGGAGACTATGGCTACACCTTC. Protein sequence: CASCATLRAGDYGYTF.

This clonotype was recorded at least ten times. The chain links TRBV20-1 to TRBJ2-7, with TRBD2 matching 8 bases. Germline V gene sequence: CDR1 DFQATT, CDR2 SNEGSKA (reference sequence). This CDR3 comprises 14 residues. Trimming at V came to 6 bases and at J to 7 bases, leaving 14 bases not matched to a gene. The CDR3 loop is CSAHSGGGAEEQYF. DNA of the CDR3: TGCAGTGCCCACTCGGGAGGGGGGGCGGAAGAGCAGTACTTC.

This clonotype was seen many times. This chain connects TRBV12-5 to TRBJ2-5; 9 bases are shared with TRBD1. This CDR3 comprises 14 residues. The germline CDR1 and CDR2 sequences are LGHNT and FRNRAP. The V and J ends lost 4 bases and 5 bases, in that order; junction bases with no gene match: 5. DNA for the CDR3: TGTGCTAGTGGTTCCTACAGGGGGCACGAGACCCAGTACTTC. As protein: CASGSYRGHETQYF.

Ten or more counts support this clonotype. The V gene is TRBV27, the J gene TRBJ2-5, with 7 bases that match TRBD1. Germline CDR1 MNHEY, CDR2 SMNVEV (reference sequence). The CDR3 consists of 15 residues. With 0 bases clipped from V and 4 bases from J, the junction kept 5 bases outside the gene matches. The CDR3 nucleotides read TGTGCCAGCAGTTTATCAGTGACAGGGCGAGAGACCCAGTACTTC. It specifies CASSLSVTGRETQYF.

The rearrangement links TRBV4-1 to TRBJ2-3; D gene ambiguous. V gave up 6 bases and J gave up 0 bases, with 13 bases separating them. The CDR3 is made up of 15 amino acids. Germline CDR1 MGHRA, CDR2 YSYEKL. The CDR3, as DNA: TGCGCCAGCAGGTCAGTCGAAGCTAGCACAGATACGCAGTATTTT. Its protein is CASRSVEASTDTQYF.

The genes are TRBV19 and TRBJ2-1, with D possibly being TRBD1 (5 bases). V was shortened by 3 bases and J by 8 bases, with 11 bases between the two germline ends. The CDR3 is 13 amino acids. Germline CDR1 and CDR2: LNHDA and SQIVND (reference sequence). The CDR3: CASSIRLRDEQFF. The CDR3 DNA reads TGTGCCAGTAGTATTCGGCTCAGGGATGAGCAGTTCTTC.

CDR3 loop: CAWRKNGIPGKLFF. As DNA, the CDR3 is TGTGCCTGGAGGAAAAACGGGATACCGGGAAAACTGTTTTTT. This chain links TRBV30 with TRBJ1-4; D is ambiguous. CDR1 is GTSNPN and CDR2 is SVGIG in the germline V gene (reference sequence). The CDR3 loop spans 14 amino acids. V lost 3 bases and J lost 10, with 18 bases in between.

Concerning this clonotype itself: Possible read error: a much larger clone is one base away. V is TRBV28 and J is TRBJ1-4, with 8 bases matching TRBD1. The trim removed 5 bases at V and 4 bases at J, leaving 3 bases unmatched. This CDR3 is 14 amino acids long. Germline V gene sequence: CDR1 MDHEN, CDR2 SYDVKM. CDR3 amino acids: CASSTGGGNEKLFF. The CDR3 DNA reads as TGTGCCAGCAGTACAGGGGGTGGTAATGAAAAACTGTTTTTT.

This clonotype occurred many times. The rearrangement links TRBV5-1 to TRBJ1-1; TRBD1 matches 12 bases. The CDR3 loop spans 17 amino acids. CDR1 is SGHRS and CDR2 is YFSETQ in the germline V gene. Germline trimming cut 4 bases from V and 3 bases from J; bases unmatched to any gene: 10. The CDR3 is CASSISPGQGAHTEAFF. DNA of the CDR3: TGCGCCAGCAGCATATCACCGGGACAGGGGGCGCACACTGAAGCTTTCTTT.

This clonotype came up many times. This rearrangement joins TRBV2 to TRBJ2-3; D remains unclear. Germline lookup yields CDR1 SNHLY and CDR2 FYNNEI. The CDR3 length is 13 residues. Trimming removed 6 bases from V and 3 bases from J, with 10 bases in between. CDR3 sequence reads: CASRKPVTDTQYF. CDR3 coding DNA: TGTGCCAGCAGGAAGCCAGTAACAGATACGCAGTATTTT. Combining the CDR3 with reference TRBV2 and TRBJ2-3 gives the whole variable domain EPEVTQTPSHQVTQMGQEVILRCVPISNHLYFYWYRQILGQKVEFLVSFYNNEISEKSEIFDDQFSVERPDGSNFTLKIRSTKLEDSAMYFCASRKPVTDTQYFGPGTRLTVL.

Points on this clonotype: A single base separates this from a much larger clone, so it may be a read error. The V call is TRBV19, the J call TRBJ2-7, with D perhaps TRBD2 (6 bases). The last part of the DNA fits TRBJ2-1 better; the J call may be wrong. The CDR3 has 14 amino acids. Germline V lookup: CDR1 LNHDA, CDR2 SQIVND (reference sequence). The CDR3 here is CASSSGPEGYEQFF. The CDR3 nucleotides read TGTGCCAGTAGCAGCGGACCGGAGGGGTACGAGCAGTTCTTC.

This clonotype has ten or more counts. The genes are TRBV30 and TRBJ1-4, with 10 bases fitting TRBD1. The V gene end was trimmed by 1 base and the J gene end by 7 bases; junction bases not matched to a gene: 3. The CDR3 extends over 14 amino acids. Germline CDR1 GTSNPN, CDR2 SVGIG (reference sequence). The CDR3 loop is CAWSGDRGGEKLFF. In DNA, the CDR3 is TGTGCCTGGAGTGGGGACAGGGGAGGTGAAAAACTGTTTTTT. The variable domain in full, with the rest retrieved from reference TRBV30 and TRBJ1-4, is SQTIHQWPATLVQPVGSPLSLECTVEGTSNPNLYWYRQAAGRGLQLLFYSVGIGQISSEVPQNLSASRPQDRQFILSSKKLLLSDSGFYLCAWSGDRGGEKLFFGSGTQLSVL.

This clonotype was detected many times. The chain employs TRBV29-1 and TRBJ2-7, with D maybe TRBD1 (5 bases). Per the germline V gene, CDR1 is SQVTM and CDR2 is ANQGSEA. The V end was cut by 4 bases, the J end by 5 bases, with 18 bases between. CDR3 length equals 14 residues. The CDR3 spells CSVAIGVHRDEQYF. The CDR3 DNA sequence: TGCAGCGTTGCTATAGGGGTTCATCGGGACGAGCAGTACTTC.

The table lists this clonotype with many counts. V gene TRBV12-3 or TRBV12-4 combines with J gene TRBJ1-5; D gene ambiguous. The CDR3 spans 14 residues. V was trimmed by 5 bases and J by 7 bases, leaving 15 bases between them. CDR3 in amino acids: CASSRALGGQPQHF. CDR3 nucleotide sequence: TGTGCCAGCAGTAGGGCCCTAGGTGGCCAGCCCCAGCATTTT.

This clonotype was detected many times. The chain carries TRBV9 and TRBJ2-5; possible D gene TRBD2, 6 bases. In germline, CDR1 is SGDLS, CDR2 YYNGEE. The V end was cut by 3 bases, the J end by 5 bases, with 17 bases between. The CDR3 loop spans 15 amino acids. CDR3 nucleotide sequence: TGTGCCAGCAGCGCCTCTTGGGACGGAGGGGAGACCCAGTACTTC. It yields the protein CASSASWDGGETQYF.

This chain uses TRBV12-3 or TRBV12-4 with TRBJ2-5, with 8 bases aligning to TRBD1. CDR3 length: 15 residues. V lost 3 bases and J lost 0; bases outside the gene matches: 3. The CDR3 DNA sequence: TGTGCCAGCAGTTTGGGGACAGGCCACCAAGAGACCCAGTACTTC. This codes for CASSLGTGHQETQYF.

This clonotype was seen at least ten times. This chain connects TRBV3-1 to TRBJ2-3; the match to TRBD2 covers 12 bases. J lost 6 bases, V lost 1 base, and 14 bases had no gene match. Germline loops: CDR1 LGHDT, CDR2 YNNKEL (reference sequence). The CDR3 sequence is 19 residues long. CDR3 residues: CASSQAVAGLAGPGDTQYF. In DNA, the CDR3 is TGTGCCAGCAGCCAAGCTGTGGCGGGACTAGCGGGTCCCGGGGATACGCAGTATTTT.

This clonotype was picked up one time. The junction and the germline gene differ at one end; a read error may be behind it. CDR3: CASSQAGGPTDTQYF. The CDR3 DNA sequence: TGTGCCAGCAGTCAAGCGGGAGGACCCACAGATACGCAGTATTTT. This chain joins TRBV3-1 and TRBJ2-3; TRBD2 aligns across 9 bases. The germline V gene encodes CDR1 LGHDT and CDR2 YNNKEL (reference sequence). The CDR3 has 15 residues.

This clonotype was detected a few times. The V and J genes are TRBV9 and TRBJ2-5; D possibly uses TRBD1 or TRBD2 (5 bases each). Germline V lookup: CDR1 SGDLS, CDR2 YYNGEE. The CDR3 runs 16 residues. Trimming took off 1 base at V and 1 base at J, with 14 bases between the two ends. This CDR3 reads CASSVSGGAFQETQYF. The CDR3 nucleotides read TGTGCCAGCAGCGTAAGTGGGGGAGCATTCCAAGAGACCCAGTACTTC.

This chain links TRBV12-3 or TRBV12-4 with TRBJ2-3; 11 bases line up with TRBD2. The V segment lost 5 bases and the J segment 0 bases; nucleotides outside the gene matches: 7. This CDR3 has 17 amino acids. The CDR3 region is CASSGTSGGPSTDTQYF. In nucleotides, the CDR3 is TGTGCCAGCAGTGGCACTAGCGGGGGTCCTAGCACAGATACGCAGTATTTT.